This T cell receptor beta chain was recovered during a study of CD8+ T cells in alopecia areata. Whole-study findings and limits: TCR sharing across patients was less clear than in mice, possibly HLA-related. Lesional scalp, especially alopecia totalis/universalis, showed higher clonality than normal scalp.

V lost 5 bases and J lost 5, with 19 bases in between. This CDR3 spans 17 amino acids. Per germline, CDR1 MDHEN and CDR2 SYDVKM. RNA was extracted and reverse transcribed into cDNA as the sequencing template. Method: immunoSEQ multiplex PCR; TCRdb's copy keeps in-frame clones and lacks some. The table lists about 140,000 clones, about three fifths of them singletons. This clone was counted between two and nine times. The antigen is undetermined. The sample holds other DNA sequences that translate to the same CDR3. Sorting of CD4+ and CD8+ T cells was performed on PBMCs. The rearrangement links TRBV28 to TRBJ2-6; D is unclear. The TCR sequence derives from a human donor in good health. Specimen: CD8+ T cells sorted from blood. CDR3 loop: CASSLTVPTSWANVLTF. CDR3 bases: TGTGCCAGCAGTCTGACTGTTCCAACTTCCTGGGCCAACGTCCTGACTTTC. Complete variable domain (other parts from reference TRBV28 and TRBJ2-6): DVKVTQSSRYLVKRTGEKVFLECVQDMDHENMFWYRQDPGLGLRLIYFSYDVKMKEKGDIPEGYSVSREKKERFSLILESASTNQTSMYLCASSLTVPTSWANVLTFGAGSRLTVL.